The 2 T cell receptor beta chains presented below share a single source sample, sequenced in a study of cytomegalovirus exposure and HLA in healthy donors. The PCR had 60 Vbeta and 13 Jbeta primers. Some clones are missing from TCRdb's copy, which holds only in-frame ones; the method was immunoSEQ multiplex PCR. This table has roughly 200,000 clones, 82% appearing once. The sample taken for sequencing was PBMCs. These TCRs come from a woman aged 18-30 years in good health and CMV-seronegative.

This clone showed up just once. The chain joins TRBV27 to TRBJ2-7; 7 bases fit TRBD2. The germline V gene has CDR1 MNHEY and CDR2 SMNVEV (reference sequence). The CDR3 has 15 amino acids. Trimming at V came to 6 bases and at J to 3 bases, leaving 11 bases not matched to a gene. The CDR3 reads CASSPGTNTYYEQYF. The CDR3, as DNA: TGTGCCAGCAGCCCAGGGACTAACACCTACTACGAGCAGTACTTC.

This sequence joins TRBV7-6 and TRBJ1-1; 7 bases fit TRBD1. CDR3 length: 14 amino acids. V was pared by 3 bases and J by 1 base, with 2 bases of the junction left unmatched. Germline assignment: CDR1 SGHVS and CDR2 FNYEAQ. The CDR3 DNA sequence: TGTGCCAGCAGCTTTAGACAGGGGAACACTGAAGCTTTCTTT. Translation gives CASSFRQGNTEAFF.